Listed here are 13 T cell receptor beta chains from one sample, sequenced in a study of blood T cell repertoires in COVID-19. Data came from immunoSEQ multiplex PCR; TCRdb stores just in-frame clones and leaves some out. This table has 280,000 or so clones, around 87% appearing once. Sequences were obtained from peripheral blood. Receptor source: a woman in her 30s who had recovered from COVID-19.

The gene calls are TRBV28 and TRBJ2-7; D perhaps matches TRBD2 (7 bases). Trimming cost V 3 bases and J 5 bases, with 14 bases left between them. Germline CDR1 reads MDHEN; CDR2 reads SYDVKM. The CDR3 has 14 residues. CDR3 nucleotides: TGTGCCAGCAGTTTGGCGGGGGCTATGAACGAGCAGTACTTC. It encodes CASSLAGAMNEQYF. Together with reference TRBV28 and TRBJ2-7, the CDR3 gives the full variable domain: DVKVTQSSRYLVKRTGEKVFLECVQDMDHENMFWYRQDPGLGLRLIYFSYDVKMKEKGDIPEGYSVSREKKERFSLILESASTNQTSMYLCASSLAGAMNEQYFGPGTRLTVT.

The rearrangement joins TRBV7-2 to TRBJ2-7; 7 positions match TRBD1. The CDR3 length is 13 residues. V trimming: 7 bases; J trimming: 4 bases; junction bases outside the gene matches: 7. From germline, CDR1 is SGHTA and CDR2 FQGNSA. CDR3 nucleotide sequence: TGTGCCAGCATGGGGGACAGCTTTTACGAGCAGTACTTC. Its translation is CASMGDSFYEQYF.

V is TRBV6-5 and J is TRBJ2-1; TRBD1 agrees at 9 bases. The CDR3 length is 15 residues. The junction had 7 bases not matched to a gene; V was cut back by 3 bases and J by 7 bases. Germline CDR1 reads MNHEY; CDR2 reads SVGAGI. The CDR3 loop is CASSYTGTGRNEQFF. The CDR3 DNA follows: TGTGCCAGCAGTTATACCGGGACAGGGAGGAATGAGCAGTTCTTC.

The V call is TRBV3-1 (or the pseudogene TRBV3-2), the J call TRBJ1-4, with TRBD1 as a possible D gene (5 bases). Trimming took 1 base from V and 5 from J, leaving 8 bases between them. Germline V gives CDR1 LGHDT, CDR2 YNNKEL (reference sequence). CDR3 length: 14 amino acids. CDR3 coding DNA: TGTGCCAGCAGCCAAGTGGCAGGGAATGAAAAACTGTTTTTT. The encoded protein is CASSQVAGNEKLFF.

The chain combines TRBV28 with TRBJ2-3; weak D call: TRBD2 (6 bases). Germline-derived CDR1 and CDR2 are MDHEN and SYDVKM. The CDR3 has 15 residues. The V end was cut by 5 bases, the J end by 4 bases, with 16 bases between. Here the CDR3 reads CASSPPMGRPDTQYF. The CDR3, as DNA: TGTGCCAGCAGTCCCCCTATGGGGAGGCCAGATACGCAGTATTTT.

The genes are TRBV10-3 and TRBJ2-2; 7 nucleotides agree with TRBD1. The germline V gene encodes CDR1 ENHRY and CDR2 SYGVKD. After removal of 3 bases from V and 4 bases from J, the junction contained 8 bases not matched to a gene. The CDR3 runs 16 residues. The CDR3 is CAISDFLTGPTGELFF. CDR3 in DNA: TGTGCCATCAGTGATTTCCTGACAGGGCCCACCGGGGAGCTGTTTTTT.

This clone came up many times. This CDR3 is CASSGTLGIQYF. CDR3 DNA sequence: TGTGCCAGCAGTGGGACACTGGGCATTCAGTACTTC. The chain joins TRBV2 to TRBJ2-4; D may be TRBD1 (5 bases). V shed 4 bases and J shed 9 bases, with 10 bases lying between them. This CDR3 has 12 residues. In germline, CDR1 is SNHLY, CDR2 FYNNEI.

The chain joins TRBV6-5 to TRBJ2-1; no definite D call. The CDR3 sequence is 13 residues long. Per the germline V gene, CDR1 is MNHEY and CDR2 is SVGAGI. Trimming shortened V by 5 bases and J by 4 bases, and 9 bases separated the two germline ends. The CDR3 loop reads CASSRRLYNEQFF. CDR3 bases: TGTGCCAGCAGTCGGCGGCTATACAATGAGCAGTTCTTC.

The V and J genes are TRBV12-5 and TRBJ2-1, with D uncertain. Germline lookup yields CDR1 LGHNT and CDR2 FRNRAP. The length of the CDR3 is 14 residues. The V gene lost 1 base and the J gene lost 1 base, with 5 bases spanning the gap. CDR3 sequence reads: CASGLGVSYNEQFF. CDR3 DNA sequence: TGTGCTAGTGGTTTGGGTGTATCCTACAATGAGCAGTTCTTC.

This rearrangement joins TRBV2 to TRBJ2-3; 7 bases are a match to TRBD2. The CDR3 is made up of 15 amino acids. The trim removed 3 bases at V and 0 bases at J, leaving 3 bases unmatched. Germline V gives CDR1 SNHLY, CDR2 FYNNEI. The CDR3 sequence: CASSEVSGSTDTQYF. The CDR3, as DNA: TGTGCCAGCAGTGAGGTTAGCGGGAGCACAGATACGCAGTATTTT.

This rearrangement joins TRBV18 to TRBJ1-4, with 10 bases identical to TRBD1. The length of the CDR3 is 16 residues. Unmatched junction bases numbered 4, after V lost 6 bases and J lost 0 bases. Per germline, CDR1 KGHSH and CDR2 LQKENI. In DNA, the CDR3 is TGTGCCAGCTCGACAGGGGGCTACGCAACTAATGAAAAACTGTTTTTT. Translated: CASSTGGYATNEKLFF.

This chain uses TRBV5-4 with TRBJ2-7; a weak D match, TRBD2 (5 bases). This CDR3 region has 13 residues. The germline gives CDR1 SGHNT, CDR2 YYREEE (reference sequence). The V gene lost 0 bases and the J gene lost 2 bases, with 6 bases spanning the gap. DNA for the CDR3: TGTGCCAGCAGCTTGGCGGGAACCTACGAGCAGTACTTC. Translating gives CASSLAGTYEQYF.

In its sample, this clone was seen once. The CDR3 region has the DNA TGTGCCAGCAGCCCCGGGATGGGAGGCGATGAGCAGTTCTTC. Amino acids: CASSPGMGGDEQFF. The chain joins TRBV7-2 to TRBJ2-1, with D perhaps TRBD2 (6 bases). Germline V CDR1 and CDR2: SGHTA, FQGNSA. With 5 bases removed from V and 8 bases from J, the gap between germline ends came to 16 bases. The CDR3 contains 14 residues.